The 23 T cell receptor beta chains below were found in one sample sequenced in a study of T cells after yellow fever vaccination. TCRdb reprocessed the 5' RACE reads via MiXCR and lists one record per CDR3 protein. The sample shows about 340,000 distinct CDR3 sequences, roughly an eighth of them seen only once. Sequencing used CD4+ T cells sorted from PBMCs, obtained 15 days after the yellow fever booster vaccination. These receptors originate from a man in his late teens or twenties who received the YFV17D yellow fever vaccine.

The chain links TRBV12-3 or TRBV12-4 to TRBJ2-3, with a weak D call TRBD2 (6 bases). V lost 7 bases and J 2 bases, leaving 16 bases between the germline ends. The CDR3 has 15 residues. This chain's CDR3 is CASTPRDFHTDTQYF. The CDR3 bases are TGTGCCAGCACACCGCGGGACTTCCACACAGATACGCAGTATTTT.

The table lists this clonotype with a few counts. The rearrangement joins TRBV11-3 to TRBJ2-2, with a tentative D call TRBD1 (6 bases). Germline CDR1 reads SGHNT; CDR2 reads YENEEA. V lost 5 bases to trimming and J lost 5 bases, with 18 bases between them. CDR3 length equals 16 residues. CDR3 in amino acids: CASSGGYDGRTGELFF. CDR3 DNA: TGTGCCAGCAGCGGGGGCTACGACGGAAGAACCGGGGAGCTGTTTTTT.

This clonotype was observed a handful of times. The V call is TRBV6-2 or TRBV6-3, the J call TRBJ2-1, with D unresolved. The ends were cut back, 5 bases at V and 2 bases at J, with 7 bases in the middle. There are 13 residues in the CDR3. CDR1 MNHEY and CDR2 SVGEGT come from the germline V gene. CDR3 bases: TGTGCCAGCAGTCTCACAACCTACAATGAGCAGTTCTTC. Translated, it gives CASSLTTYNEQFF.

The rearrangement uses TRBV10-3 and TRBJ2-3, with a weak D call TRBD2 (7 bases). CDR3 length: 14 residues. V lost 7 bases to trimming and J lost 6 bases, with 17 bases between them. Looked up from germline, CDR1 is ENHRY and CDR2 is SYGVKD. CDR3 region: CAITGGGWLDTQYF. Here the CDR3 DNA reads TGTGCCATCACTGGGGGGGGCTGGTTGGATACGCAGTATTTT.

This clonotype was picked up a small number of times. J is TRBJ1-6 and V is TRBV12-1. TRBV12-1 is reported as a pseudogene. The CDR3 consists of 15 residues. The CDR3 DNA sequence: TGTGCCAGCAGTTATTGGGACTCCACTAATTCACCCCTCCACTTT. Amino acids: CASSYWDSTNSPLHF.

This clonotype showed up just a few times. The V and J genes are TRBV12-3 or TRBV12-4 and TRBJ1-6; TRBD1 is a possible D gene (5 bases). Trimming removed 10 bases from V and 7 bases from J, with 14 bases in between. This CDR3 contains 13 residues. This CDR3 reads CANRGSGNSPLHF. The CDR3 region has the DNA TGTGCCAACCGGGGCTCGGGGAATTCACCCCTCCACTTT.

The chain carries TRBV12-3 or TRBV12-4 and TRBJ2-1; the D is unclear. V was pared by 8 bases and J by 2 bases, with 13 bases between. The CDR3 covers 14 residues. The CDR3: CASSFTDTYNEQFF. DNA of the CDR3: TGTGCCAGCTCGTTTACGGATACCTACAATGAGCAGTTCTTC.

This clonotype was observed a few times. The chain joins TRBV7-2 to TRBJ1-5; D perhaps matches TRBD1 (5 bases). The germline CDR1 and CDR2 sequences are SGHTA and FQGNSA. The CDR3 runs to 13 residues. Trimming pared 5 bases from V and 3 bases from J, leaving 8 bases between. As DNA, the CDR3 is TGTGCCAGCAGCCTACAGGACAATCAGCCCCAGCATTTT. This gives the protein CASSLQDNQPQHF. The full variable domain, completed using reference TRBV7-2 and TRBJ1-5, is GAGVSQSPSNKVTEKGKDVELRCDPISGHTALYWYRQSLGQGLEFLIYFQGNSAPDKSGLPSDRFSAERTGGSVSTLTIQRTQQEDSAVYLCASSLQDNQPQHFGDGTRLSIL.

This clonotype was detected a few times. This chain uses TRBV6-2 or TRBV6-3 with TRBJ2-2, with 7 nucleotides matching TRBD1. The CDR3 runs to 14 residues. In germline, CDR1 is MNHEY, CDR2 SVGEGT. The V segment lost 6 bases and the J segment 5 bases; nucleotides outside the gene matches: 6. CDR3 residues: CASRTGDTTGELFF. CDR3 coding DNA: TGTGCCAGCAGAACAGGGGATACAACCGGGGAGCTGTTTTTT.

V is TRBV5-4 and J is TRBJ2-3, with a tentative D call TRBD2 (5 bases). V lost 4 bases and J 2 bases, leaving 8 bases between the germline ends. The CDR3 loop spans 13 amino acids. Germline V gene sequence: CDR1 SGHNT, CDR2 YYREEE (reference sequence). The CDR3 spells CASSRETTDTQYF. The CDR3 bases are TGTGCCAGCAGCAGGGAGACCACAGATACGCAGTATTTT. Full variable domain (outside the CDR3, taken from reference TRBV5-4 and TRBJ2-3): ETGVTQSPTHLIKTRGQQVTLRCSSQSGHNTVSWYQQALGQGPQFIFQYYREEENGRGNFPPRFSGLQFPNYSSELNVNALELDDSALYLCASSRETTDTQYFGPGTRLTVL.

This rearrangement joins TRBV6-5 to TRBJ1-6, with D unclear. The CDR3 is 16 amino acids. The V end was cut by 2 bases, the J end by 0 bases, with 8 bases between. Germline V gene sequence: CDR1 MNHEY, CDR2 SVGAGI. The CDR3 sequence is CASSYRRSSYNSPLHF. CDR3 bases: TGTGCCAGCAGTTACAGGAGGAGCTCCTATAATTCACCCCTCCACTTT.

The V call is TRBV20-1, the J call TRBJ2-5; 10 bases agree with TRBD2. This CDR3 has 15 residues. Germline CDR1 DFQATT, CDR2 SNEGSKA (reference sequence). The junction had 5 bases not matched to a gene; V was cut back by 1 base and J by 3 bases. The CDR3 region has the DNA TGCAGTGCTAGAGGGCTAGCGGGGGTCGAAGAGACCCAGTACTTC. It specifies CSARGLAGVEETQYF.

The chain uses TRBV10-3 and TRBJ1-2, with no clear D. The germline gives CDR1 ENHRY, CDR2 SYGVKD. The CDR3 contains 15 residues. V lost 4 bases, J lost 0 bases, and 12 bases lay in between. The CDR3, as DNA: TGTGCCATCAGTGTCTCCCAGTTAGCTAACTATGGCTACACCTTC. This gives the protein CAISVSQLANYGYTF.

The chain employs TRBV7-9 and TRBJ1-6; weak D call: TRBD1 (6 bases). The CDR3 consists of 16 residues. Trimming removed 4 bases at V and 7 bases at J, with 17 bases between. The germline V gene has CDR1 SEHNR and CDR2 FQNEAQ (reference sequence). The chain's CDR3 is CASSSRGGSPNSPLHF. The CDR3 region has the DNA TGTGCCAGCAGCTCCCGAGGGGGGAGTCCAAATTCACCCCTCCACTTT.

The chain employs TRBV5-6 and TRBJ2-1; perhaps TRBD1 as D (7 bases). Germline loops: CDR1 SGHDT, CDR2 YYEEEE. The CDR3 is 15 amino acids. V shed 5 bases and J shed 10 bases, with 22 bases lying between them. For the CDR3, the DNA is TGTGCCAGCAGTCCCGGGCTAGCGCCAGGGGGGGAGCAGTTCTTC. Translation: CASSPGLAPGGEQFF.

This clonotype was picked up a small number of times. This chain links TRBV7-2 with TRBJ2-1, with unresolved D. V lost 2 bases, J lost 5 bases, and 16 bases lay in between. The germline V gene encodes CDR1 SGHTA and CDR2 FQGNSA. This CDR3 has 16 amino acids. CDR3 region: CASSLYSDLRDNEQFF. The CDR3 bases are TGTGCCAGCAGCTTATATTCGGATTTACGGGACAATGAGCAGTTCTTC.

The V and J genes are TRBV5-4 and TRBJ2-7; 7 bases align to TRBD1. The length of the CDR3 is 14 residues. V was pared by 0 bases and J by 4 bases, with 4 bases of the junction left unmatched. The germline gives CDR1 SGHNT, CDR2 YYREEE (reference sequence). The CDR3 region is CASSLAGQVYEQYV. DNA for the CDR3: TGTGCCAGCAGCTTGGCCGGACAGGTGTACGAGCAGTACGTC.

This clonotype was picked up a small number of times. The V call is TRBV5-1, the J call TRBJ1-2; the match to TRBD1 covers 8 bases. Germline lookup yields CDR1 SGHRS and CDR2 YFSETQ. J gave up 8 bases and V 3 bases, and 15 bases lay outside the gene matches. The CDR3 length is 16 residues. The CDR3 sequence is CASSSTAGQGANGYTF. CDR3 bases: TGCGCCAGCAGCTCCACTGCGGGGCAGGGGGCAAACGGCTACACCTTC.

This clonotype was found a few times. The rearrangement joins TRBV20-1 to TRBJ2-5; 9 bases are shared with TRBD2. V lost 6 bases and J lost 4; bases outside the gene matches: 6. The CDR3 consists of 13 residues. The germline gives CDR1 DFQATT, CDR2 SNEGSKA (reference sequence). CDR3: CSAKTLAGETQYF. The DNA of the CDR3 is TGCAGTGCCAAGACACTAGCGGGAGAGACCCAGTACTTC.

The V and J genes are TRBV2 and TRBJ2-7, with 9 bases fitting TRBD1. This CDR3 has 16 amino acids. The V and J ends lost 6 bases and 0 bases, in that order; junction bases with no gene match: 9. Germline CDR1 is SNHLY and CDR2 is FYNNEI. CDR3 amino acids: CASRVHRDRASYEQYF. The CDR3 nucleotides read TGTGCCAGCAGGGTACACCGGGACAGGGCCTCCTACGAGCAGTACTTC.

The chain is built from TRBV3-1 and TRBJ2-2, with 8 bases aligning to TRBD1. The CDR3 totals 15 residues. Germline CDR1 LGHDT, CDR2 YNNKEL (reference sequence). Trimming cost V 4 bases and J 6 bases; bases outside gene matches: 7. Written as DNA, the CDR3 is TGTGCCAGCAGCCCGCTGGACAGGGACGCCGGGGAGCTGTTTTTT. Its translation is CASSPLDRDAGELFF.

V is TRBV6-2 or TRBV6-3 and J is TRBJ1-5, with TRBD1 identical over 9 bases. Per germline, CDR1 MNHEY and CDR2 SVGEGT. The V gene end was trimmed by 6 bases and the J gene end by 4 bases; junction bases not matched to a gene: 4. The CDR3 has 14 residues. The CDR3 sequence is CASSWDRANQPQHF. CDR3 sequence (DNA): TGTGCCAGCAGCTGGGACAGGGCGAATCAGCCCCAGCATTTT.

This clonotype was detected only once. V gene TRBV7-3 combines with J gene TRBJ2-1, with 7 bases matching TRBD1. The J segment lost 2 bases and the V segment lost 4 bases, leaving 8 bases of the junction unmatched. CDR1 SGHTA and CDR2 FQGTGA come from the germline V gene. This CDR3 comprises 16 residues. CDR3 nucleotides: TGTGCCAGCAGCTCGGGGACAGCCGGCCCCTACAATGAGCAGTTCTTC. Protein product: CASSSGTAGPYNEQFF.